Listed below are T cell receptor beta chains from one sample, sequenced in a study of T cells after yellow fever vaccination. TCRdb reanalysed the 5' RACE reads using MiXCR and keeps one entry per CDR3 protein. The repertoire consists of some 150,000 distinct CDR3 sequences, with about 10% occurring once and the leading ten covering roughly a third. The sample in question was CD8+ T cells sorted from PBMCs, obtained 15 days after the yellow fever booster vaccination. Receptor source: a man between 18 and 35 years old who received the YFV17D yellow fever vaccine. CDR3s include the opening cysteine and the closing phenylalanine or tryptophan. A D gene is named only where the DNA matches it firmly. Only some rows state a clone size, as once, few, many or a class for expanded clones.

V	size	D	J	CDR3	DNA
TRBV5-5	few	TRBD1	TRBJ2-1	CASSSTGFYEQFF	TGTGCCAGCAGCTCGACAGGGTTTTATGAGCAGTTCTTC
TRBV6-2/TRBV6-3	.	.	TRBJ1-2	CASSSDRTANYGYTF	TGTGCCAGCAGCTCGGATCGGACGGCAAACTATGGCTACACCTTC
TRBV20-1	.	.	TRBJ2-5	CSARDRGGDQETQYF	TGCAGTGCTAGAGATAGGGGGGGGGACCAAGAGACCCAGTACTTC
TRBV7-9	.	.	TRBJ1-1	CASSSRVGTEAFF	TGTGCCAGCAGCTCAAGGGTAGGGACTGAAGCTTTCTTT
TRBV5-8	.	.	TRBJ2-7	CASSPEGVSYEQYF	TGTGCCAGCAGCCCCGAGGGGGTCTCCTACGAGCAGTACTTC
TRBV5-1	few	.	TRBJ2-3	CASSLGGRSADTQYF	TGCGCCAGCAGCTTGGGGGGGAGAAGCGCAGATACGCAGTATTTT
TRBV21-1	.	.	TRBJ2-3	CASSIERGRPDTQYF	TGTGCCAGCAGCATTGAGCGGGGAAGGCCAGATACGCAGTATTTT
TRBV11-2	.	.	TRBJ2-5	CASSPRRVQETQYF	TGTGCCAGCAGCCCTAGGAGGGTCCAAGAGACCCAGTACTTC
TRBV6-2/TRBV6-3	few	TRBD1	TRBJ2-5	CASSYAGGPETQYF	TGTGCCAGCAGTTACGCAGGGGGCCCAGAGACCCAGTACTTC
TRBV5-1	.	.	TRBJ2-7	CASSFGGGANEQYF	TGCGCCAGCAGCTTCGGAGGAGGGGCGAACGAGCAGTACTTC
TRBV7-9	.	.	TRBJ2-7	CASSRHRKYEQYF	TGTGCCAGCAGCAGGCATCGGAAGTACGAGCAGTACTTC
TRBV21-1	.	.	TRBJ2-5	CASSNGTGKETQYF	TGTGCCAGCAGCAATGGGACAGGGAAAGAGACCCAGTACTTC
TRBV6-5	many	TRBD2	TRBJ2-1	CASSGPRLAGEYYNEQFF	TGTGCCAGCAGTGGCCCCAGACTAGCGGGGGAATACTACAATGAGCAGTTCTTC
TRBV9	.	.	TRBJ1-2	CASSVFQGNGYTF	TGTGCCAGCAGCGTATTCCAGGGAAACGGCTACACCTTC
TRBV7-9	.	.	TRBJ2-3	CASSPWGARDTDTQYF	TGTGCCAGCAGTCCTTGGGGGGCGAGGGACACAGATACGCAGTATTTT
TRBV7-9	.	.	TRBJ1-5	CASSRDGTQHF	TGTGCCAGCAGCCGAGACGGGACCCAGCATTTT
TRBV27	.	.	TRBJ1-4	CASSLTLGGTNEKLFF	TGTGCCAGCAGTTTAACCCTAGGGGGAACTAATGAAAAACTGTTTTTT
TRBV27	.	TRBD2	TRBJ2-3	CASSRIAGGTDTQYF	TGTGCCAGCAGCCGTATAGCGGGGGGCACAGATACGCAGTATTTT
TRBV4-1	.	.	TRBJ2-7	CASSQVGSPYEQYF	TGCGCCAGCAGCCAAGTAGGTAGTCCCTACGAGCAGTACTTC
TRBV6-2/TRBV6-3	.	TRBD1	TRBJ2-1	CASSYSPGGSWNEQFF	TGTGCCAGCAGTTACTCACCAGGGGGCTCTTGGAATGAGCAGTTCTTC
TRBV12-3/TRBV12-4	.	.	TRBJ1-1	CASRLGLNTEAFF	TGTGCCAGCCGGTTGGGGTTGAACACTGAAGCTTTCTTT
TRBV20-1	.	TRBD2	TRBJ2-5	CSARAPPTSGEDMEETQYF	TGCAGTGCTAGAGCTCCGCCGACTAGCGGGGAGGATATGGAAGAGACCCAGTACTTC
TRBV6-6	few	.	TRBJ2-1	CASSYLDEQFF	TGTGCCAGCAGCTACCTGGATGAGCAGTTCTTC
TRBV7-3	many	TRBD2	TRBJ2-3	CASSHSGGSTDTQYF	TGTGCCAGCAGCCATAGCGGGGGGAGCACAGATACGCAGTATTTT
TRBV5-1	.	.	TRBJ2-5	CASRGRPGVETQYF	TGCGCCAGCAGAGGAAGGCCCGGGGTCGAGACCCAGTACTTC
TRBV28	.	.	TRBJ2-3	CASSLGDPDTQYF	TGTGCCAGCAGTTTAGGGGACCCTGATACGCAGTATTTT
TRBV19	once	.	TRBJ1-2	CASSLAPGTPHGYTF	TGTGCCAGTAGCCTAGCCCCAGGGACCCCCCACGGCTACACCTTC
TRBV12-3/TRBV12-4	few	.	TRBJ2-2	CASSLTAGTGELFF	TGTGCCAGCAGTCTGACCGCGGGGACCGGGGAGCTGTTTTTT
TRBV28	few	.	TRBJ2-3	CASTSWSGVASTDTQYF	TGTGCCAGCACCTCTTGGTCGGGGGTCGCTAGCACAGATACGCAGTATTTT
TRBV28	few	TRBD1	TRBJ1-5	CASRDRGNQPQHF	TGTGCCAGCCGGGACAGGGGTAATCAGCCCCAGCATTTT
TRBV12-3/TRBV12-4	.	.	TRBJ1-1	CASSAGVLGTEAFF	TGTGCCAGCAGTGCAGGAGTCTTGGGCACTGAAGCTTTCTTT
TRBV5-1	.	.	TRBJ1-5	CASSLGTNPNQPQHF	TGCGCCAGCAGCTTGGGGACAAATCCGAATCAGCCCCAGCATTTT
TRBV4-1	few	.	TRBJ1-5	CASSHLGLSNQPQHF	TGCGCCAGCAGTCACCTAGGACTTAGCAATCAGCCCCAGCATTTT
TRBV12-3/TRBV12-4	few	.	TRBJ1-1	CASSLGGGPNTEAFF	TGTGCCAGCAGTTTAGGCGGGGGGCCAAATACTGAAGCTTTCTTT
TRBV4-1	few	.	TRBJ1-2	CASSQFRGVYGYTF	TGCGCCAGCAGCCAATTCCGCGGAGTCTATGGCTACACCTTC
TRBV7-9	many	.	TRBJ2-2	CASSLPGRNTGELFF	TGTGCCAGCAGCTTACCGGGACGGAACACCGGGGAGCTGTTTTTT
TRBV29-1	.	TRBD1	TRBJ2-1	CSVPDRGRGNEQFF	TGCAGCGTCCCCGACAGGGGGCGGGGCAATGAGCAGTTCTTC
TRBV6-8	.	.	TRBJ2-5	CAGRTAETQYF	TGTGCCGGACGGACAGCAGAGACCCAGTACTTC
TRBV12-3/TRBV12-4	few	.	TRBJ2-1	CATRQGNEQFF	TGTGCCACCCGTCAAGGCAATGAGCAGTTCTTC
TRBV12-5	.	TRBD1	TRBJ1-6	CASGTGQGNSPLHF	TGTGCTAGTGGTACGGGACAGGGGAACTCACCCCTCCACTTT
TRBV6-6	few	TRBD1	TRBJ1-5	CASSSITTGEQPQHF	TGTGCCAGCAGTTCGATTACGACAGGGGAGCAGCCCCAGCATTTT
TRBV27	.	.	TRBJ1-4	CASSFGGTNEKLFF	TGTGCCAGCAGTTTCGGAGGCACTAATGAAAAACTGTTTTTT
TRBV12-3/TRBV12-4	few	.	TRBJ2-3	CASSLARSTDTQYF	TGTGCCAGCAGTTTAGCGCGTAGCACAGATACGCAGTATTTT
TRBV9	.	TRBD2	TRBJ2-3	CASSFSAGTSGGPSTDTQYF	TGTGCCAGCAGCTTCTCTGCCGGGACTAGCGGGGGGCCTAGCACAGATACGCAGTATTTT
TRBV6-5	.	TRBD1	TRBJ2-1	CASSQGTGMIEQFF	TGTGCCAGTTCTCAGGGGACAGGGATGATTGAGCAGTTCTTC
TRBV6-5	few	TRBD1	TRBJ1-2	CASRVTGVDYGYTF	TGTGCCAGCAGAGTGACAGGGGTTGACTATGGCTACACCTTC
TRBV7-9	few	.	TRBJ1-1	CASSPRQANTEAFF	TGTGCCAGCAGCCCCAGACAGGCGAACACTGAAGCTTTCTTT
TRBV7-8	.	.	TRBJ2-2	CASSLAPPGTGELFF	TGTGCCAGCAGCTTAGCCCCTCCGGGCACCGGGGAGCTGTTTTTT
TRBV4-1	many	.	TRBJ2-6	CASSQGGTGANVLTF	TGCGCCAGCAGCCAAGGAGGGACTGGGGCCAACGTCCTGACTTTC
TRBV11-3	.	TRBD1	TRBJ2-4	CASSSQGAPNIQYF	TGTGCCAGCAGCTCGCAGGGGGCGCCGAACATTCAGTACTTC
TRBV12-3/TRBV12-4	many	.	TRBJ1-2	CASSPSRRDYGYTF	TGTGCCAGCAGCCCCTCCCGCAGGGACTATGGCTACACCTTC
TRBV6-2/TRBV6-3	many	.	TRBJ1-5	CASSYSLNQPQHF	TGTGCCAGCAGTTATTCGCTCAATCAGCCCCAGCATTTT